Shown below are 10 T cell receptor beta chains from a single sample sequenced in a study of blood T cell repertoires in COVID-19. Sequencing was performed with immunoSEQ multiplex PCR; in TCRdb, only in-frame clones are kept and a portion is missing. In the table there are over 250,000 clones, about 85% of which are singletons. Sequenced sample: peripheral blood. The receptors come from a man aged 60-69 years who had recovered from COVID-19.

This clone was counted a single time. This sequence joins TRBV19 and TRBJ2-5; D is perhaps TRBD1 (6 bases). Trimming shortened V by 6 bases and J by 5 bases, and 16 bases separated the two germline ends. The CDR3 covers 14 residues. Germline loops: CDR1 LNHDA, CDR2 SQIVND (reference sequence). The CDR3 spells CASSATGSAETQYF. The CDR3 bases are TGTGCCAGTAGCGCAACAGGGTCGGCGGAGACCCAGTACTTC.

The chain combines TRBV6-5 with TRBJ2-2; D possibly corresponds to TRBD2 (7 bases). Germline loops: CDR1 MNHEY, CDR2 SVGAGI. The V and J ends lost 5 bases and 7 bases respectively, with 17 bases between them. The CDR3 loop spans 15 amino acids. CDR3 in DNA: TGTGCCAGCAGTCCCCCTTGGGGGGGCAGCGGGGAGCTGTTTTTT. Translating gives CASSPPWGGSGELFF.

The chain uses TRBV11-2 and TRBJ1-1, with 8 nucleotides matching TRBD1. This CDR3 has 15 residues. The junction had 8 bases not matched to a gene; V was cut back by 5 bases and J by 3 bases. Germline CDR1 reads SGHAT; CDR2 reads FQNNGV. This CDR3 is CASSRPQGAYTEAFF. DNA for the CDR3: TGTGCCAGCAGCCGTCCGCAGGGGGCTTACACTGAAGCTTTCTTT. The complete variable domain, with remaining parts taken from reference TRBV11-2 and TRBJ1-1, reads EAGVAQSPRYKIIEKRQSVAFWCNPISGHATLYWYQQILGQGPKLLIQFQNNGVVDDSQLPKDRFSAERLKGVDSTLKIQPAKLEDSAVYLCASSRPQGAYTEAFFGQGTRLTVV.

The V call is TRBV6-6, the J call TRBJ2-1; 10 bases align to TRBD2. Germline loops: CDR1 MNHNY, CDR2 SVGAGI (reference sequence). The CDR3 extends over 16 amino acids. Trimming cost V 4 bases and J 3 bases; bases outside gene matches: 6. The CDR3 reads CASSFSSGGDYNEQFF. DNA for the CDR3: TGTGCCAGCAGTTTCTCTAGCGGGGGAGACTACAATGAGCAGTTCTTC.

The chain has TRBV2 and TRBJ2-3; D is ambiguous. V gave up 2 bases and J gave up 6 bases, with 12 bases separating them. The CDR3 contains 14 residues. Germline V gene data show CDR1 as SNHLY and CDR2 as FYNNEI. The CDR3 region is CASSESRRRDTQYF. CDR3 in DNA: TGTGCCAGCAGTGAATCCCGTCGTCGGGATACGCAGTATTTT.

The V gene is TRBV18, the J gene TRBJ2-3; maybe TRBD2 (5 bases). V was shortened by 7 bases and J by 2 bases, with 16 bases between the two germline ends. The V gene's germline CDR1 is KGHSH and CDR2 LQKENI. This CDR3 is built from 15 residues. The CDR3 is CASLPAEAYTDTQYF. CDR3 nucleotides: TGTGCCAGCTTACCCGCGGAGGCCTACACAGATACGCAGTATTTT. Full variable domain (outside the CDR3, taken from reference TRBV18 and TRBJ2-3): NAGVMQNPRHLVRRRGQEARLRCSPMKGHSHVYWYRQLPEEGLKFMVYLQKENIIDESGMPKERFSAEFPKEGPSILRIQQVVRGDSAAYFCASLPAEAYTDTQYFGPGTRLTVL.

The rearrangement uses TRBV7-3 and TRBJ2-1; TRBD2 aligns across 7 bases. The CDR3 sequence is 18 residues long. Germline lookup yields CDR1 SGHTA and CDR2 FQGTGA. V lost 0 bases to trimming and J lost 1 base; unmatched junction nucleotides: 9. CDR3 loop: CASSLTDAGRGSYNEQFF. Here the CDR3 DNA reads TGTGCCAGCAGCTTAACGGACGCCGGGCGGGGGTCCTACAATGAGCAGTTCTTC.

The CDR3 here is CASSWGPGGNEQFF. In nucleotides, the CDR3 is TGCGCCAGCAGCTGGGGACCCGGAGGGAATGAGCAGTTCTTC. The rearrangement joins TRBV5-1 to TRBJ2-1, with D perhaps TRBD2 (6 bases). The V end was cut by 3 bases, the J end by 7 bases, with 14 bases between. Germline V gives CDR1 SGHRS, CDR2 YFSETQ. The length of the CDR3 is 14 residues.

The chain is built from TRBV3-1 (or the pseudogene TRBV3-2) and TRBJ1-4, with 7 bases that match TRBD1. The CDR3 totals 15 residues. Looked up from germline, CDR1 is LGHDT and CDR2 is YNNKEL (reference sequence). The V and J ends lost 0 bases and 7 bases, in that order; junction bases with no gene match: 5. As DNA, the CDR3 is TGTGCCAGCAGCCAAGATGAGGGGGCGCTTGAAAAACTGTTTTTT. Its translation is CASSQDEGALEKLFF.

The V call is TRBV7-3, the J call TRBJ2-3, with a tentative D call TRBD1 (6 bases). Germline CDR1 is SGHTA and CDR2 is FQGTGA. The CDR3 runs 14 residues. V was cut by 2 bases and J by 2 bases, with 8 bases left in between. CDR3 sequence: CASSLGGNTDTQYF. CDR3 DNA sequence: TGTGCCAGCAGCTTAGGGGGCAACACAGATACGCAGTATTTT.